Following are 18 T cell receptor beta chains from one sample sequenced in a study of control samples from healthy donors and cancer patients. Assay used: immunoSEQ multiplex PCR; TCRdb lists only in-frame clones, some missing. The data contain 90,000 or so clones, roughly nine tenths of them singletons. The sequencing sample was made of blood. These receptor sequences come from a woman aged 55-69 years in good health.

DNA of the CDR3: TGTGCCAGCTCACCATGGGGCCAAGAGACCCAGTACTTC. The encoded protein is CASSPWGQETQYF. V and J are TRBV18 and TRBJ2-5; no firm D call. The V end was cut by 2 bases, the J end by 1 base, with 5 bases between. The CDR3 covers 13 residues. The germline V gene has CDR1 KGHSH and CDR2 LQKENI.

The chain uses TRBV18 and TRBJ1-6; D may be TRBD1 (6 bases). Per the germline V gene, CDR1 is KGHSH and CDR2 is LQKENI. The CDR3 has 14 residues. The germline V and J ends were trimmed by 4 bases and 8 bases, with 12 bases remaining between them. In nucleotides, the CDR3 is TGTGCCAGCTCACAGTCAGGGGCGGATTCACCCCTCCACTTT. Translation gives CASSQSGADSPLHF. Filled out from reference TRBV18 and TRBJ1-6, the complete variable domain reads NAGVMQNPRHLVRRRGQEARLRCSPMKGHSHVYWYRQLPEEGLKFMVYLQKENIIDESGMPKERFSAEFPKEGPSILRIQQVVRGDSAAYFCASSQSGADSPLHFGNGTRLTVT.

The chain employs TRBV7-9 and TRBJ2-2; D unresolved. This CDR3 is 14 amino acids long. Looked up from germline, CDR1 is SEHNR and CDR2 is FQNEAQ (reference sequence). The V end lost 8 bases, the J end lost 0 bases, and 10 bases lay between the germline ends. In DNA form, the CDR3 reads TGTGCCAGCGCCACCTGGACGAACACCGGGGAGCTGTTTTTT. This gives the protein CASATWTNTGELFF.

The V call is TRBV5-1, the J call TRBJ2-5; either TRBD1 or TRBD2 may fit D (6 bases each). CDR1 and CDR2 (germline): SGHRS, YFSETQ. The CDR3 has 16 residues. V was trimmed by 0 bases and J by 5 bases, leaving 17 bases between them. The CDR3 reads CASSLGLGGTQETQYF. The CDR3 DNA follows: TGCGCCAGCAGCTTGGGTCTGGGGGGCACCCAGGAGACCCAGTACTTC.

The gene calls are TRBV3-1 (or the pseudogene TRBV3-2) and TRBJ2-3; 7 bases match TRBD1. This CDR3 has 15 residues. V was clipped by 5 bases and J by 0 bases; unmatched bases: 5. The germline V gene has CDR1 LGHDT and CDR2 YNNKEL (reference sequence). CDR3 in DNA: TGTGCCAGCAGCAAACGGACAGGTAGCACAGATACGCAGTATTTT. This encodes CASSKRTGSTDTQYF.

The chain uses TRBV30 and TRBJ1-5; 7 bases align to TRBD1. Germline CDR1 is GTSNPN and CDR2 is SVGIG (reference sequence). Trimming at V came to 2 bases and at J to 4 bases, leaving 17 bases not matched to a gene. The CDR3 consists of 18 residues. CDR3 coding DNA: TGTGCCTGGAGTCCAACGAATAAGGGGGCAACGAGAAATCAGCCCCAGCATTTT. Its translation is CAWSPTNKGATRNQPQHF. The full variable domain, completed using reference TRBV30 and TRBJ1-5, is SQTIHQWPATLVQPVGSPLSLECTVEGTSNPNLYWYRQAAGRGLQLLFYSVGIGQISSEVPQNLSASRPQDRQFILSSKKLLLSDSGFYLCAWSPTNKGATRNQPQHFGDGTRLSIL.

The J gene is TRBJ1-2, the V gene TRBV7-8; D gene unclear. Germline assignment: CDR1 SGHVS and CDR2 FQNEAQ. CDR3 length equals 15 residues. Trimming shortened V by 1 base and J by 0 bases, and 9 bases separated the two germline ends. The CDR3 is CASSLEVSANYGYTF. DNA for the CDR3: TGTGCCAGCAGCTTAGAAGTGTCAGCTAACTATGGCTACACCTTC.

The chain is built from TRBV6-2 or TRBV6-3 and TRBJ1-5; possible D gene TRBD1, 5 bases. Germline V CDR1 and CDR2: MNHEY, SVGEGT. The CDR3 runs to 14 residues. Trimming left V 4 bases short and J 1 base short, with 8 bases between. CDR3 nucleotide sequence: TGTGCCAGCAGTTGGGGGGAGAGCAATCAGCCCCAGCATTTT. Amino acid sequence: CASSWGESNQPQHF.

This clone was picked up a small number of times. The V and J genes are TRBV5-6 and TRBJ2-7, with 11 nucleotides matching TRBD2. The CDR3 is 14 amino acids. CDR1 is SGHDT and CDR2 is YYEEEE in the germline V gene. V gave up 2 bases and J gave up 7 bases; unmatched junction bases: 5. CDR3 loop: CASSLPGLAAEQYF. In DNA, the CDR3 is TGTGCCAGCAGCTTACCGGGACTAGCGGCTGAGCAGTACTTC.

The sample holds one count of this clone. This chain joins TRBV19 and TRBJ1-1; 7 bases agree with TRBD1. Germline CDR1 and CDR2: LNHDA and SQIVND (reference sequence). V lost 5 bases to trimming and J lost 3 bases; unmatched junction nucleotides: 6. CDR3 length: 14 residues. The CDR3 region has the DNA TGTGCCAGTAGTTACAGGGGTAGCGACACTGAAGCTTTCTTT. This encodes CASSYRGSDTEAFF.

This clone turned up a few times. The chain joins TRBV7-2 to TRBJ1-3; D is ambiguous. Per germline, CDR1 SGHTA and CDR2 FQGNSA. V lost 5 bases to trimming and J lost 0 bases, with 11 bases between them. The length of the CDR3 is 15 residues. CDR3 bases: TGTGCCAGCAGCCAAAGGAAGAACTCTGGAAACACCATATATTTT. Translating gives CASSQRKNSGNTIYF.

The CDR3 region is CASSLGRDTQYF. CDR3 in DNA: TGCGCCAGCAGCTTAGGTCGAGATACGCAGTATTTT. J is TRBJ2-3 and V is TRBV5-1; D ambiguous. V lost 2 bases, J lost 5 bases, and 6 bases lay in between. There are 12 residues in the CDR3. The germline V gene has CDR1 SGHRS and CDR2 YFSETQ. Filled out from reference TRBV5-1 and TRBJ2-3, the complete variable domain reads KAGVTQTPRYLIKTRGQQVTLSCSPISGHRSVSWYQQTPGQGLQFLFEYFSETQRNKGNFPGRFSGRQFSNSRSEMNVSTLELGDSALYLCASSLGRDTQYFGPGTRLTVL.

The chain couples TRBV2 to TRBJ1-4; D call uncertain. The CDR3 is 14 residues long. The germline gives CDR1 SNHLY, CDR2 FYNNEI. V shed 4 bases and J shed 2 bases, with 8 bases lying between them. The CDR3 bases are TGTGCCAGCAGTGCTGGGCCTACTAATGAAAAACTGTTTTTT. It specifies CASSAGPTNEKLFF.

The chain links TRBV19 to TRBJ1-1; D gene ambiguous. Germline V gene lookup returns CDR1 LNHDA and CDR2 SQIVND (reference sequence). V lost 2 bases, J lost 1 base, and 5 bases lay in between. The CDR3 contains 13 residues. The CDR3 sequence: CASSILQNTEAFF. The DNA for the CDR3 is TGTGCCAGTAGTATACTCCAGAACACTGAAGCTTTCTTT.

The chain has TRBV9 and TRBJ2-1, with TRBD2 matching 7 bases. This CDR3 is 18 amino acids long. Trimming cost V 4 bases and J 0 bases; bases outside gene matches: 13. CDR1 is SGDLS, CDR2 YYNGEE, per germline. The CDR3 here is CASSLPLGAGASYNEQFF. CDR3 sequence (DNA): TGTGCCAGCAGCCTCCCCCTGGGCGCGGGAGCCTCCTACAATGAGCAGTTCTTC. The full variable domain, its missing parts supplied by reference TRBV9 and TRBJ2-1, is DSGVTQTPKHLITATGQRVTLRCSPRSGDLSVYWYQQSLDQGLQFLIQYYNGEERAKGNILERFSAQQFPDLHSELNLSSLELGDSALYFCASSLPLGAGASYNEQFFGPGTRLTVL.

V and J are TRBV5-1 and TRBJ2-7, with D uncertain. V was clipped by 0 bases and J by 3 bases, with 10 bases between them. The CDR3 length is 14 residues. Germline values: CDR1 SGHRS, CDR2 YFSETQ. The CDR3, as DNA: TGCGCCAGCAGCTTGGCTACGACCGTCTACGAGCAGTACTTC. Translation: CASSLATTVYEQYF.

This chain connects TRBV6-2 or TRBV6-3 to TRBJ2-1; TRBD2 agrees at 9 bases. Germline CDR1 MNHEY, CDR2 SVGEGT. V shed 4 bases, J shed 8 bases, and the junction held 9 bases outside the gene matches. The CDR3 is made up of 15 amino acids. The CDR3 sequence is CASSSRAGGPYEQFF. DNA of the CDR3: TGTGCCAGCAGTTCTCGGGCGGGAGGGCCCTATGAGCAGTTCTTC.

V and J are TRBV15 and TRBJ1-4, with D unclear. Germline-derived CDR1 and CDR2 are LNHNV and YYDKDF (reference sequence). With 2 bases removed from V and 8 bases from J, the gap between germline ends came to 21 bases. This CDR3 is built from 17 residues. For the CDR3, the DNA is TGTGCCACCAGCAGACGGACCCCATCAGCGCTAGGCGAAAAACTGTTTTTT. Translating gives CATSRRTPSALGEKLFF.